A selection of T cell receptor beta chains follows, all from one sample in a study of T cells after somatic rescue of genetic block. Measured with immunoSEQ multiplex PCR; TCRdb has only the in-frame clones, and not every one. The data hold 9,500 to 15,000 clones, with roughly two thirds observed a single time. Sequenced input: peripheral blood mononuclear cells (PBMCs). These receptors were taken from a boy aged 5-17 years. CDR3s include the opening cysteine and the closing phenylalanine or tryptophan. Each record gives: V gene, D gene, clone size, J gene, CDR3 DNA, CDR3 protein. A D gene is named only where the DNA matches it firmly. The size of a clone is reported for some rows only, either as once, few or many, or as a class for expanded clones.

TRBV19,NA,once,TRBJ1-2,TGTGCCAGTAGTTTCTCGACAGGACGCTATGGCTACACCTTC,CASSFSTGRYGYTF
TRBV10-1,NA,once,TRBJ1-6,TGCGCCAGCAGTCAGGGGAGGGATTCACCCCTCCACTTT,CASSQGRDSPLHF
TRBV7-9,NA,NA,TRBJ2-5,TGTGCCAGCAGGGCAACGGGGACCCAGTACTTC,CASRATGTQYF
TRBV25-1,TRBD1,NA,TRBJ1-5,TGTGCCAGCAGGGGACAGGGAAGCCAGCCCCAGCATTTT,CASRGQGSQPQHF
TRBV6-6,NA,NA,TRBJ1-2,TGTGCCAGCAGCTTAGGGCGGAACTATGGCTACACCTTC,CASSLGRNYGYTF
TRBV6-5,NA,NA,TRBJ1-5,TGTGCCAGCGCTAGAGGGGGATATCAGCCCCAGCATTTT,CASARGGYQPQHF
TRBV11-2,TRBD2,once,TRBJ2-7,TGTGCCAGCAGCTCCGGTAGCGGGTCCTACGAGCAGTACTTC,CASSSGSGSYEQYF
TRBV7-9,NA,NA,TRBJ2-7,TGTGCCAGCAGTACTGTAAGGGGGGGATTCTACTACGAGCAGTACTTC,CASSTVRGGFYYEQYF
TRBV10-3,TRBD1,NA,TRBJ2-5,TGTGCCATCAGTGACGGGACAGGAAGGAGAGAGACCCAGTACTTC,CAISDGTGRRETQYF
TRBV7-9,NA,once,TRBJ1-4,TGTGCCAGCACCCAAAGGCGGGGGGAAAAACTGTTTTTT,CASTQRRGEKLFF
TRBV19,TRBD2,NA,TRBJ2-7,TGTGCCAGTAGCCCCGGGACTAGGGCTGCCTACGAGCAGTACTTC,CASSPGTRAAYEQYF